The T cell receptor (beta chain) under discussion was sequenced for a study of T cells after yellow fever vaccination. Germline V gene data show CDR1 as SGHRS and CDR2 as YFSETQ. V shed 3 bases and J 6 bases; nucleotides not matched to a gene: 7. CDR3 length: 16 residues. Study-level results: Post-booster repertoires again held most primary-vaccination clones (approximately 96% CD4, just under 90% CD8).

TCRdb reprocessed the 5' RACE reads with MiXCR, giving one entry per CDR3 protein. The sample has some 120,000 distinct CDR3 sequences, 6.5% to 8% seen once. This clonotype was observed many times. Its antigen is currently unknown. The genes are TRBV5-1 and TRBJ2-2, with TRBD2 matching over 11 bases. This receptor was obtained from a man aged 18 to 30 who received the YFV17D yellow fever vaccine. Material: CD4+ T cells sorted from PBMCs, obtained 10 days after the first yellow fever vaccination. CDR3 sequence reads: CASSSLAGGRAGELFF. The CDR3 DNA follows: TGCGCCAGCAGCTCCCTAGCGGGGGGCCGGGCCGGGGAGCTGTTTTTT. The full variable domain, with the rest looked up from reference TRBV5-1 and TRBJ2-2, is KAGVTQTPRYLIKTRGQQVTLSCSPISGHRSVSWYQQTPGQGLQFLFEYFSETQRNKGNFPGRFSGRQFSNSRSEMNVSTLELGDSALYLCASSSLAGGRAGELFFGEGSRLTVL.